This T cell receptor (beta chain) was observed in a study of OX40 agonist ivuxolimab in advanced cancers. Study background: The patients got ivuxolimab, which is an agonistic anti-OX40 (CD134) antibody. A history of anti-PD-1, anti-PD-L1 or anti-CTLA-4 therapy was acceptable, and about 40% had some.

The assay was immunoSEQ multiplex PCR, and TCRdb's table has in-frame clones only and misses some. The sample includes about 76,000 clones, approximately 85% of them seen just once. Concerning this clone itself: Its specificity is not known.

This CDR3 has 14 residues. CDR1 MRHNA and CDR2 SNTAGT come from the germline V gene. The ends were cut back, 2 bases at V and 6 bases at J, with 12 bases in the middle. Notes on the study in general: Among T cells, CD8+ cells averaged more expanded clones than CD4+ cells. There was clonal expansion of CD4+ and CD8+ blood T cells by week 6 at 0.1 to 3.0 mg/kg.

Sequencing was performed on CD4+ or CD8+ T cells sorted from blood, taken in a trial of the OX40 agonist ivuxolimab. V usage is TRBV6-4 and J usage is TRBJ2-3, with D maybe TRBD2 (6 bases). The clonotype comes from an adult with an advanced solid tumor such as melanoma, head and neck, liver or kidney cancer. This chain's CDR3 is CASSDIAGMDTQYF. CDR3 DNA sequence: TGTGCCAGCAGTGACATCGCGGGAATGGATACGCAGTATTTT.